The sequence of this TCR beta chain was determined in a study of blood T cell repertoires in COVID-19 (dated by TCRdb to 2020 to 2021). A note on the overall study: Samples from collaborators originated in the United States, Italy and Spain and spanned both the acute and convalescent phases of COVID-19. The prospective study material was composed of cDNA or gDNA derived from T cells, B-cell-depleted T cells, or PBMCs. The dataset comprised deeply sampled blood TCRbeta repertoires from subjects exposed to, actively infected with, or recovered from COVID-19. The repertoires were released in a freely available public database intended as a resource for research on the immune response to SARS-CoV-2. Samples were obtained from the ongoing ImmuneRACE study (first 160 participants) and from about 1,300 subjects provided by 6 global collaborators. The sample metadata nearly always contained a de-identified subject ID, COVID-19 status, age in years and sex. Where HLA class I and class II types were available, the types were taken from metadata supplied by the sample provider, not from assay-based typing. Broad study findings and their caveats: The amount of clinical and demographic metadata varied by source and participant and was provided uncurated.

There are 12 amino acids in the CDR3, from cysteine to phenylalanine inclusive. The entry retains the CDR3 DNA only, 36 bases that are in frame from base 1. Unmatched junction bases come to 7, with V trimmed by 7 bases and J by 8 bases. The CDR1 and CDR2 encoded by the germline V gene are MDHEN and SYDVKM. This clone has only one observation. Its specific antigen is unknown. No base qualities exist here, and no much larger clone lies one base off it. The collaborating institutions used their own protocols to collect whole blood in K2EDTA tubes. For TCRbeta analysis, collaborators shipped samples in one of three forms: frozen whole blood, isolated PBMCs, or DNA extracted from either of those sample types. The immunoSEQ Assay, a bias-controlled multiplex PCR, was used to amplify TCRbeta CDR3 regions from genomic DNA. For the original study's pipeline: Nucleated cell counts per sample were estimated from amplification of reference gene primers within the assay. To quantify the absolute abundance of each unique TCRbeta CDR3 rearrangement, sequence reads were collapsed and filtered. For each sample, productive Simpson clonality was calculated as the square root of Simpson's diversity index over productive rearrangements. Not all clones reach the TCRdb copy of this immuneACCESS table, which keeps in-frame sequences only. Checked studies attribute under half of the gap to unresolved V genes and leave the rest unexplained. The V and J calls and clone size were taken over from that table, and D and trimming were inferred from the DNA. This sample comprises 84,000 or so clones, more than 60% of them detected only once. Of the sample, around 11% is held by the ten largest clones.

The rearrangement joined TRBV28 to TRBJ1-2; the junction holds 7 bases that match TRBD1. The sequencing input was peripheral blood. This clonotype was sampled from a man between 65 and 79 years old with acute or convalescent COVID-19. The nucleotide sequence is TGTGCCAGCACCGACAGGGCCGGAGGCTACACCTTC. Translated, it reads CASTDRAGGYTF.